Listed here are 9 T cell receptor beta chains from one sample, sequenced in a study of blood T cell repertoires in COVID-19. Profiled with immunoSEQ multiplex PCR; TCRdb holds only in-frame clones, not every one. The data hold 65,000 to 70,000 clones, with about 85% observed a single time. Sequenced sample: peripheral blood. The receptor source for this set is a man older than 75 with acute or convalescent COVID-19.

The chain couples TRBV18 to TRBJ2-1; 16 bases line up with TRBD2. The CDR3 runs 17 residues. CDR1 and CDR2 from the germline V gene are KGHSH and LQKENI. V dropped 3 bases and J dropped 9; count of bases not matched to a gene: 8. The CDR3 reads CASSPQGLAGGPGEQFF. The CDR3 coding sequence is TGTGCCAGCTCACCTCAGGGACTAGCGGGAGGGCCTGGTGAGCAGTTCTTC.

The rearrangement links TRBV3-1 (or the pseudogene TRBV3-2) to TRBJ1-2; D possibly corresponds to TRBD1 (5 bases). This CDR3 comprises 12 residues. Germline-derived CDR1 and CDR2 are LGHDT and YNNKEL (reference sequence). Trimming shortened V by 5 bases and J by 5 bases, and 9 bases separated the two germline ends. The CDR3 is CASSNRFYGYTF. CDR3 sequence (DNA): TGTGCCAGCAGCAACAGGTTTTATGGCTACACCTTC.

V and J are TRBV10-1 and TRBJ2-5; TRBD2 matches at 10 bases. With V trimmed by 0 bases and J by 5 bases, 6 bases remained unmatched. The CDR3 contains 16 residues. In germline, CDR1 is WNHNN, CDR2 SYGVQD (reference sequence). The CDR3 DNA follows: TGCGCCAGCAGTGAGTCGGCTAGCGGGAGTAAGGAGACCCAGTACTTC. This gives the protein CASSESASGSKETQYF.

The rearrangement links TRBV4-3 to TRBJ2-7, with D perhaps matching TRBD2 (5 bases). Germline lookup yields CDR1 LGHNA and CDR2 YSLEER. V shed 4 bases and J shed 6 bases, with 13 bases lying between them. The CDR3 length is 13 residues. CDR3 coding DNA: TGCGCCAGCAGCCGGCTAGCAGACGGCGAGCAGTACTTC. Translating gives CASSRLADGEQYF.

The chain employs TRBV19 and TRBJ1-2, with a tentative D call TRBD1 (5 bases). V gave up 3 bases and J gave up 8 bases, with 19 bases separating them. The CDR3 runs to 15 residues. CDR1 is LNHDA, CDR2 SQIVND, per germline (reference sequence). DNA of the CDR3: TGTGCCAGTAGTATGGTAGGGACTCTGGGCGTCGGCTACACCTTC. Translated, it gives CASSMVGTLGVGYTF.

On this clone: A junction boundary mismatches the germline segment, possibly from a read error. In DNA, the CDR3 is TGTGTCAGCAGCAACCTCGGGGAGGGAAACTATGGCTACACCTTC. Protein: CVSSNLGEGNYGYTF. This chain links TRBV4-2 with TRBJ1-2; D is unclear. The CDR3 loop spans 15 amino acids. In germline, CDR1 is LGHNA, CDR2 YNFKEQ.

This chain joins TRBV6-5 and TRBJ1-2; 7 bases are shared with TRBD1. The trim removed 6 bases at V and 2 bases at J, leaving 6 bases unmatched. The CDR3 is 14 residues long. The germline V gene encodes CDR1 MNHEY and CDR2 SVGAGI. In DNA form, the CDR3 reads TGTGCCAGCAGCCGGGACAGTGAGAACTATGGCTACACCTTC. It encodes CASSRDSENYGYTF.

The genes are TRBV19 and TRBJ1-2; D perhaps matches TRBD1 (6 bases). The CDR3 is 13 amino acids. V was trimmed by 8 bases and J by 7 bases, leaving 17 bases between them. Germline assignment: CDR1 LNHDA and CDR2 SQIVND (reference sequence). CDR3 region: CASGWTDRLGYTF. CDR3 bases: TGTGCCAGTGGTTGGACAGACCGGCTTGGCTACACCTTC. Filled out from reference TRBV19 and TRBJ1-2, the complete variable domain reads DGGITQSPKYLFRKEGQNVTLSCEQNLNHDAMYWYRQDPGQGLRLIYYSQIVNDFQKGDIAEGYSVSREKKESFPLTVTSAQKNPTAFYLCASGWTDRLGYTFGSGTRLTVV.

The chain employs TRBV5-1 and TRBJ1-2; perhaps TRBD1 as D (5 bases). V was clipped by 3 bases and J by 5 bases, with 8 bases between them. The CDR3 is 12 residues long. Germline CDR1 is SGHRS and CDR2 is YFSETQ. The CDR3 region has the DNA TGCGCCAGCAGCTCCGGGACTTATGGCTACACCTTC. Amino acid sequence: CASSSGTYGYTF.